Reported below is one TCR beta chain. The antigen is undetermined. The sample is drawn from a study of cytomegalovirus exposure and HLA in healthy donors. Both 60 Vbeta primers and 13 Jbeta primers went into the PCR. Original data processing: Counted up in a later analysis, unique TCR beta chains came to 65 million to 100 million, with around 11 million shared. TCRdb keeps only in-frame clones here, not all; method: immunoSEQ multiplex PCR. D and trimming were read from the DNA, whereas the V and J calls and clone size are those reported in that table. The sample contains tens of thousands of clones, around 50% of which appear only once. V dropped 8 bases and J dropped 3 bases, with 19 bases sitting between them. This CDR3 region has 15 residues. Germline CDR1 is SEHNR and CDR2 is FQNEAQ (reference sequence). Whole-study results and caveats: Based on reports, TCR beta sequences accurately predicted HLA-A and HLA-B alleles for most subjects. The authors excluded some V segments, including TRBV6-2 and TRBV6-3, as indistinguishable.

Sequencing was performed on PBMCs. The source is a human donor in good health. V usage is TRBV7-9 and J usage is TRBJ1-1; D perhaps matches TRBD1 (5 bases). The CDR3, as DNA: TGTGCCAGCTTAAACTGGAGGGGCCGGGACACTGAAGCTTTCTTT. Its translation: CASLNWRGRDTEAFF.